This T cell receptor beta chain was sequenced in a study of T cell responses to AZD1222 COVID-19 vaccine. Study-wide points: After two AZD1222 doses, spike-specific TCR breadth and depth rose versus day 0. Among those given AZD1222, only five or six were seropositive at baseline. Clonal diversity was possibly underestimated, and white British individuals and females predominated among donors.

Assay used: immunoSEQ multiplex PCR; TCRdb lists only in-frame clones, some missing. This table holds about 110,000 clones, 87% found once. In the case of this clone: The antigen remains unidentified.

The sequence came from an adult in good health. Specimen: peripheral blood, collected on day 0 of AZD1222 vaccination.

This chain's CDR3 is CASNLFGGNTGELFF. The CDR3 DNA sequence: TGTGCCAGCAACCTTTTCGGGGGGAACACCGGGGAGCTGTTTTTT. The genes are TRBV2 and TRBJ2-2; TRBD2 might be the D (6 bases). CDR1 SNHLY and CDR2 FYNNEI come from the germline V gene. Deletions cut 7 bases from V and 1 base from J, with 13 bases between. This CDR3 region has 15 residues.